The rows below give T cell receptor beta chains drawn from one sample of a study of CXCR3-negative and CXCR3-positive naive CD8 T cells. TCRdb reanalyzed the 5' RACE reads, giving one entry per CDR3 protein sequence and no DNA. This sample lists some 39,000 distinct CDR3 sequences; its ten largest clones have around 1.9%. Sequencing was performed on naive CXCR3- CD8+ T cells from blood. Receptors were obtained from a human donor in good health. Some clones in this sample may be carry-over from other donors' samples. The CDR3 runs from the conserved cysteine through the conserved F or W. The order of the fields is V gene, J gene, CDR3 protein.

V gene: TRBV7-3
J gene: TRBJ2-5
CDR3 protein: CASSLTGGVGETQYF

V gene: TRBV7-9
J gene: TRBJ2-3
CDR3 protein: CASSLGGTDTQYF

V gene: TRBV7-2
J gene: TRBJ2-7
CDR3 protein: CASSLGAAEQYF

V gene: TRBV4-3
J gene: TRBJ1-4
CDR3 protein: CASKGDRENEKLFF

V gene: TRBV7-3
J gene: TRBJ2-7
CDR3 protein: CASSEGLAGGEQYF

V gene: TRBV29-1
J gene: TRBJ2-3
CDR3 protein: CSAATYTDTQYF

V gene: TRBV20-1
J gene: TRBJ2-1
CDR3 protein: CSARPGLSSYNEQFF

V gene: TRBV4-3
J gene: TRBJ1-1
CDR3 protein: CASSQFSMNTEAFF

V gene: TRBV6-2/TRBV6-3
J gene: TRBJ2-2
CDR3 protein: CASSYYMGANTGELFF

V gene: TRBV9
J gene: TRBJ2-1
CDR3 protein: CASSARAGTSGGNEQFF

V gene: TRBV6-5
J gene: TRBJ1-2
CDR3 protein: CASSYSGEIDGYTF

V gene: TRBV15
J gene: TRBJ2-7
CDR3 protein: CATSRAWGGEYEQYF

V gene: TRBV20-1
J gene: TRBJ1-1
CDR3 protein: CSARGRGNTEAFF

V gene: TRBV7-9
J gene: TRBJ2-7
CDR3 protein: CASSHRDRDHEQYF

V gene: TRBV12-3/TRBV12-4
J gene: TRBJ2-1
CDR3 protein: CASTKPSSYNEQFF

V gene: TRBV7-5
J gene: TRBJ2-2
CDR3 protein: CISVPATGTGTPGSCFF

V gene: TRBV7-6
J gene: TRBJ1-5
CDR3 protein: CASSLNLGYSNQPQHF

V gene: TRBV28
J gene: TRBJ2-1
CDR3 protein: CASSLLQTSYNEQFF

V gene: TRBV7-3
J gene: TRBJ2-1
CDR3 protein: CASSLGQGVNNEQFF

V gene: TRBV7-8
J gene: TRBJ2-3
CDR3 protein: CASSVTGAGTDTQYF

V gene: TRBV29-1
J gene: TRBJ2-7
CDR3 protein: CSVEDMAESSYEQYF

V gene: TRBV20-1
J gene: TRBJ2-7
CDR3 protein: CSARTVMSLYEQYF

V gene: TRBV25-1
J gene: TRBJ1-2
CDR3 protein: CASSEGVGWFGYTF

V gene: TRBV5-1
J gene: TRBJ1-1
CDR3 protein: CASSLEEGANTEAFF

V gene: TRBV4-3
J gene: TRBJ2-3
CDR3 protein: CASSQESGADTDTQYF

V gene: TRBV10-3
J gene: TRBJ2-2
CDR3 protein: CAISESKLAGPTGELFF

V gene: TRBV7-9
J gene: TRBJ1-2
CDR3 protein: CASSSFSNGYTF

V gene: TRBV11-2
J gene: TRBJ2-1
CDR3 protein: CASSLRGNYNEQFF

V gene: TRBV20-1
J gene: TRBJ1-3
CDR3 protein: CSASSQGYGNTIYF

V gene: TRBV15
J gene: TRBJ2-7
CDR3 protein: CATSSGQGLYEQYF

V gene: TRBV4-2
J gene: TRBJ2-3
CDR3 protein: CASSQDRGSTDTQYF

V gene: TRBV27
J gene: TRBJ2-2
CDR3 protein: CASSFGTSGFAGELFF

V gene: TRBV7-3
J gene: TRBJ2-1
CDR3 protein: CASSLIGQGGYNEQFF

V gene: TRBV29-1
J gene: TRBJ2-1
CDR3 protein: CSAEGTSGANEQFF

V gene: TRBV20-1
J gene: TRBJ2-7
CDR3 protein: CSAREPGQPFYEQYF

V gene: TRBV15
J gene: TRBJ2-3
CDR3 protein: CATSRVLGDTQYF

V gene: TRBV10-3
J gene: TRBJ1-2
CDR3 protein: CAISEGGTGDHYGYTF

V gene: TRBV7-9
J gene: TRBJ1-1
CDR3 protein: CASSFLSSNTEAFF

V gene: TRBV6-5
J gene: TRBJ2-3
CDR3 protein: CATGHAGSTDTQYF

V gene: TRBV12-3/TRBV12-4
J gene: TRBJ1-3
CDR3 protein: CASSLPGIGNTIYF

V gene: TRBV5-1
J gene: TRBJ2-2
CDR3 protein: CASSLGTGYTGELFF